This TCR beta chain is from a study of T cells in Graves' hyperthyroidism and ophthalmopathy. Findings and caveats of the study: Most clonotypes that expanded in the thyroid above 0.001 also showed up in blood.

The TCR beta CDR3 regions underwent amplification using RNA transcripts as the source. TCR CDR3 regions were first amplified by RT-PCR with HTBI primers. Using its own MiXCR run on the multiplex PCR reads, TCRdb lists one record per CDR3 protein. Among 500,000 to 600,000 distinct CDR3 sequences listed, about half were seen once. The ends were cut back, 2 bases at V and 0 bases at J, with 4 bases in the middle. Germline V lookup: CDR1 WSHSY, CDR2 SAAADI. The CDR3 consists of 13 residues. This clonotype showed up many times. Its antigen is as yet unknown. Diagnostic decisions used clinical symptoms, serum thyroxine and TRAb, thyroid ultrasound and orbital computed tomography.

The specimen was peripheral blood or thyroid tissue (not recorded which). The V call is TRBV10-2, the J call TRBJ1-1; no clear D. This TCR was recovered from a woman aged 18-29 years with Graves' hyperthyroidism. The CDR3 loop reads CASSEGVNTEAFF. In DNA, the CDR3 is TGCGCCAGCAGTGAGGGAGTGAACACTGAAGCTTTCTTT.